Shown below are 21 T cell receptor beta chains from a single sample sequenced in a study of cytomegalovirus exposure and HLA in healthy donors. Sequencing used immunoSEQ multiplex PCR; TCRdb keeps in-frame clones, though not all of them. This table has under 200,000 clones, about 90% appearing once. The sample was PBMCs. The source of these receptors is a woman aged 18-29 years in good health and CMV-seropositive.

This chain uses TRBV6-5 with TRBJ1-1; D gene uncertain. Trimming took 7 bases from V and 4 from J, leaving 19 bases between them. Germline CDR1 MNHEY, CDR2 SVGAGI. The CDR3 is 15 residues long. The CDR3 loop reads CASINPTARATEAFF. The DNA of the CDR3 is TGTGCCAGCATCAACCCCACAGCCCGTGCCACTGAAGCTTTCTTT.

The CDR3 DNA reads TGTGCCAGTAGTTCCCGAGCCCTCTCCTACGAGCAGTACTTC. Amino acids: CASSSRALSYEQYF. The V gene is TRBV19, the J gene TRBJ2-7, with D unclear. Trimming cost V 5 bases and J 0 bases, with 11 bases left between them. Germline values: CDR1 LNHDA, CDR2 SQIVND (reference sequence). This CDR3 is 14 amino acids long.

This clone has only a few counts. The rearrangement uses TRBV21-1 and TRBJ2-2; the D call TRBD1 from the table was never checked on the DNA. TRBV21-1 is a recognized pseudogene. CDR3 length equals 12 residues. The CDR3 reads CASRGGTGELFF. For the CDR3, the DNA is TGTGCCAGCAGAGGGGGCACCGGGGAGCTGTTTTTT.

V usage is TRBV28 and J usage is TRBJ1-1; no clear D gene. V was trimmed by 5 bases and J by 1 base, leaving 14 bases between them. CDR1 and CDR2 from the germline V gene are MDHEN and SYDVKM. This CDR3 has 15 amino acids. Here the CDR3 DNA reads TGTGCCAGCAGTCCCTCACAGAACACGAACACTGAAGCTTTCTTT. It is translated as CASSPSQNTNTEAFF.

This chain links TRBV7-3 with TRBJ2-7; D may be TRBD1 (6 bases). Germline V CDR1 and CDR2: SGHTA, FQGTGA. There are 13 residues in the CDR3. Trimming cost V 6 bases and J 5 bases, with 14 bases left between them. CDR3 nucleotides: TGTGCCAGCAGTTACACAGGGTCCCACGAGCAGTACTTC. Translated, it gives CASSYTGSHEQYF.

In its sample, this clone was seen once. The V gene is TRBV5-1, the J gene TRBJ1-2; D possibly corresponds to TRBD1 (5 bases). Germline-derived CDR1 and CDR2 are SGHRS and YFSETQ. Trimming left V 6 bases short and J 1 base short, with 19 bases between. The CDR3 covers 16 residues. The CDR3 sequence is CASNPGGTSNNYGYTF. As DNA, the CDR3 is TGCGCCAGCAACCCCGGGGGAACTTCTAATAACTATGGCTACACCTTC.

The V and J genes are TRBV19 and TRBJ2-2; 8 bases are a match to TRBD1. This CDR3 is 17 amino acids long. Per germline, CDR1 LNHDA and CDR2 SQIVND (reference sequence). The V gene end was trimmed by 6 bases and the J gene end by 2 bases; junction bases not matched to a gene: 11. The CDR3 is CASSRQGFRKNTGELFF. CDR3 nucleotides: TGTGCCAGTAGCCGACAGGGGTTCCGCAAAAACACCGGGGAGCTGTTTTTT.

The chain links TRBV5-1 to TRBJ2-5; no clear D. The CDR3 consists of 13 residues. Germline V gene lookup returns CDR1 SGHRS and CDR2 YFSETQ. V was pared by 4 bases and J by 4 bases, with 11 bases between. This CDR3 is CASSTSPGETQYF. The CDR3 DNA reads TGCGCCAGCAGCACTTCCCCTGGAGAGACCCAGTACTTC.

The chain employs TRBV6-6 and TRBJ1-5, with 9 bases lining up with TRBD1. The V and J ends lost 2 bases and 5 bases, in that order; junction bases with no gene match: 4. Germline CDR1 is MNHNY and CDR2 is SVGAGI (reference sequence). The CDR3 is 15 residues long. CDR3: CASSYDRGSDQPQHF. The CDR3, as DNA: TGTGCCAGCAGTTACGACAGGGGGTCTGATCAGCCCCAGCATTTT.

The rearrangement uses TRBV30 and TRBJ1-5; 7 positions agree with TRBD1. Germline CDR1 reads GTSNPN; CDR2 reads SVGIG (reference sequence). The V and J ends lost 3 bases and 0 bases, in that order; junction bases with no gene match: 8. The CDR3 is made up of 16 amino acids. CDR3 loop: CAWRTWDSYSNQPQHF. The CDR3, as DNA: TGTGCCTGGAGGACGTGGGACAGCTATAGCAATCAGCCCCAGCATTTT.

CDR3 sequence reads: CASSHPPNANTGELFF. The CDR3 DNA sequence: TGTGCCAGCAGCCATCCCCCTAACGCGAACACCGGGGAGCTGTTTTTT. The rearrangement joins TRBV4-2 to TRBJ2-2; D gene ambiguous. CDR1 is LGHNA, CDR2 YNFKEQ, per germline. There are 16 residues in the CDR3. The V end lost 3 bases, the J end lost 0 bases, and 11 bases lay between the germline ends.

This clone was counted a few times. J is TRBJ1-5 and V is TRBV27, with TRBD1 as a possible D gene (5 bases). The CDR3 has 14 amino acids. Germline V gene sequence: CDR1 MNHEY, CDR2 SMNVEV (reference sequence). V lost 6 bases and J 6 bases, leaving 15 bases between the germline ends. CDR3 sequence reads: CASRPGAGSQPQHF. The CDR3 DNA sequence: TGTGCCAGCAGGCCCGGGGCGGGAAGTCAGCCCCAGCATTTT.

This chain uses TRBV13 with TRBJ2-1, with D tentatively TRBD2 (5 bases). CDR3 length: 14 amino acids. V lost 2 bases to trimming and J lost 6 bases, with 11 bases between them. The V gene's germline CDR1 is PRHDT and CDR2 FYEKMQ (reference sequence). CDR3: CASSLRPSSNEQFF. CDR3 DNA: TGTGCCAGCAGCTTACGTCCTAGCAGCAATGAGCAGTTCTTC.

CDR3 region: CASSRTGSQETQYF. For the CDR3, the DNA is TGCGCCAGCAGTAGGACAGGGTCCCAAGAGACCCAGTACTTC. V gene TRBV10-2 combines with J gene TRBJ2-5; 8 positions agree with TRBD1. The CDR3 spans 14 residues. V was clipped by 5 bases and J by 1 base; unmatched bases: 3. Germline V gene lookup returns CDR1 WSHSY and CDR2 SAAADI.

V usage is TRBV7-2 and J usage is TRBJ2-1, with D possibly matching TRBD2 (5 bases). The CDR3 is 16 residues long. V lost 1 base, J lost 2 bases, and 12 bases lay in between. Looked up from germline, CDR1 is SGHTA and CDR2 is FQGNSA. The CDR3 sequence is CASSLGTSGAYNEQFF. The CDR3 nucleotides are TGTGCCAGCAGCTTAGGAACTAGTGGGGCCTACAATGAGCAGTTCTTC.

The chain links TRBV7-9 to TRBJ2-5, with TRBD1 as a possible D gene (6 bases). V lost 5 bases and J lost 2, with 9 bases in between. There are 13 residues in the CDR3. Germline V gives CDR1 SEHNR, CDR2 FQNEAQ (reference sequence). The CDR3 here is CASSRQAQETQYF. The DNA for the CDR3 is TGTGCCAGCAGCCGACAGGCTCAAGAGACCCAGTACTTC.

This clone was seen just once. The genes are TRBV19 and TRBJ1-5; TRBD1 matches 8 bases. The CDR3 consists of 16 residues. The V segment lost 6 bases and the J segment 4 bases; nucleotides outside the gene matches: 11. Germline values: CDR1 LNHDA, CDR2 SQIVND (reference sequence). CDR3 in DNA: TGTGCCAGTAGCATCCGGGGAGGGACAGGTAATCAGCCCCAGCATTTT. Its translation: CASSIRGGTGNQPQHF.

V usage is TRBV7-9 and J usage is TRBJ2-5; D not certain. CDR1 and CDR2 from the germline V gene are SEHNR and FQNEAQ (reference sequence). The germline V and J ends were trimmed by 5 bases and 3 bases, with 7 bases remaining between them. CDR3 size: 12 residues. DNA for the CDR3: TGTGCCAGCAGCATCACTAAAGAGACCCAGTACTTC. Residues: CASSITKETQYF.

The chain combines TRBV5-6 with TRBJ1-2; D uncertain. CDR1 and CDR2 from the germline V gene are SGHDT and YYEEEE. The CDR3 is 11 amino acids. The ends were cut back, 1 base at V and 7 bases at J, with 5 bases in the middle. This CDR3 is CASSLNRGYTF. CDR3 in DNA: TGTGCCAGCAGCTTGAATCGTGGCTACACCTTC.

The CDR3 nucleotides are TGTGCCAGTAGTATTGGGACTGACCAAGAGACCCAGTACTTC. This codes for CASSIGTDQETQYF. The genes are TRBV19 and TRBJ2-5, with TRBD2 as a possible D gene (6 bases). The germline V gene encodes CDR1 LNHDA and CDR2 SQIVND (reference sequence). The germline V and J ends were trimmed by 3 bases and 0 bases, with 8 bases remaining between them. CDR3 length equals 14 residues.

This clone was seen only once. The chain has TRBV5-1 and TRBJ2-7; 7 nucleotides match TRBD1. Germline CDR1 reads SGHRS; CDR2 reads YFSETQ. Trimming removed 6 bases from V and 5 bases from J; junction bases left unmatched: 8. The CDR3 length is 13 residues. The CDR3 is CASTRQGVHEQYF. As DNA, the CDR3 is TGCGCCAGCACCCGACAGGGTGTCCACGAGCAGTACTTC. The full variable domain, its missing parts supplied by reference TRBV5-1 and TRBJ2-7, is KAGVTQTPRYLIKTRGQQVTLSCSPISGHRSVSWYQQTPGQGLQFLFEYFSETQRNKGNFPGRFSGRQFSNSRSEMNVSTLELGDSALYLCASTRQGVHEQYFGPGTRLTVT.